Sequencing of this T cell receptor beta chain was carried out in a study of T cell responses to AZD1222 COVID-19 vaccine. Study conclusions and caveats: Nearly half of spike-specific TCRs reportedly target variant regions that are unmutated in the B.1.351 and B.1.1.7 variants. Mostly white British, mostly female donors; authors suggested clonal diversity may be underestimated.

Data came from immunoSEQ multiplex PCR; TCRdb stores just in-frame clones and leaves some out. Of 120,000 or so clones in the sample, roughly nine tenths are singletons; the top ten hold roughly 7%. In the case of this clone: The antigen remains undetermined.

This clonotype originated in an adult in good health. The starting material was peripheral blood, obtained on day 0 of AZD1222 vaccination.

The CDR3 DNA reads as TGTGCCAGCAGTCCCGGGACAAGGAGCACAGATACGCAGTATTTT. Translation gives CASSPGTRSTDTQYF. The chain combines TRBV11-2 with TRBJ2-3, with D perhaps TRBD1 (6 bases). Deletions cut 6 bases from V and 0 bases from J, with 13 bases between. The germline V gene encodes CDR1 SGHAT and CDR2 FQNNGV. The CDR3 is 15 residues long.